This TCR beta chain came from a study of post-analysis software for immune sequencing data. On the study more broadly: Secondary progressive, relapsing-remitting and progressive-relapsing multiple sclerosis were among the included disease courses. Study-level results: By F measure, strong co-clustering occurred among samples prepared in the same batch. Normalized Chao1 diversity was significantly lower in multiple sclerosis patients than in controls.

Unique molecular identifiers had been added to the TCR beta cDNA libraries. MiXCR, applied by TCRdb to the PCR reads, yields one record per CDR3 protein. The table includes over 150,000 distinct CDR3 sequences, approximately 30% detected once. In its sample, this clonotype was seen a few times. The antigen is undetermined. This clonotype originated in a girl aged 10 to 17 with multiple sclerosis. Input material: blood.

The CDR3 DNA is TGTGCCAGCAGTCCGGCCCCCGGTGATAGGAGAGATCTGGGACCCTACGAGCAGTACTTC. Translation: CASSPAPGDRRDLGPYEQYF. J is TRBJ2-7 and V is TRBV12-3 or TRBV12-4; D possibly matches TRBD1 or TRBD2 (5 bases each). The CDR3 is 20 amino acids. V lost 5 bases, J lost 2 bases, and 31 bases lay in between.